This TCR beta chain was sequenced in a study of blood T cell repertoires in COVID-19. For the study at large: Spain, Italy and the United States supplied samples that represented acute and convalescent COVID-19.

CDR3 size: 14 residues. V was shortened by 6 bases and J by 1 base, with 13 bases between the two germline ends. Germline assignment: CDR1 SNHLY and CDR2 FYNNEI. In the original analysis: Estimation of nucleated cell counts relied on the amplification of reference gene primers. The repertoire was sequenced with immunoSEQ multiplex PCR; TCRdb's copy has only in-frame clones and lacks some. The V and J calls and clone size are taken from that table; D and trimming were inferred from the DNA. The table lists some 200,000 clones, roughly 88% of them singletons. The specimen was peripheral blood. The TCR comes from a woman older than 75 with acute or convalescent COVID-19. This chain uses TRBV2 with TRBJ2-7; possible D gene TRBD2, 6 bases. CDR3 loop: CASRHRESSYEQYF. The CDR3 DNA follows: TGTGCCAGCAGGCACCGGGAGTCATCCTACGAGCAGTACTTC.